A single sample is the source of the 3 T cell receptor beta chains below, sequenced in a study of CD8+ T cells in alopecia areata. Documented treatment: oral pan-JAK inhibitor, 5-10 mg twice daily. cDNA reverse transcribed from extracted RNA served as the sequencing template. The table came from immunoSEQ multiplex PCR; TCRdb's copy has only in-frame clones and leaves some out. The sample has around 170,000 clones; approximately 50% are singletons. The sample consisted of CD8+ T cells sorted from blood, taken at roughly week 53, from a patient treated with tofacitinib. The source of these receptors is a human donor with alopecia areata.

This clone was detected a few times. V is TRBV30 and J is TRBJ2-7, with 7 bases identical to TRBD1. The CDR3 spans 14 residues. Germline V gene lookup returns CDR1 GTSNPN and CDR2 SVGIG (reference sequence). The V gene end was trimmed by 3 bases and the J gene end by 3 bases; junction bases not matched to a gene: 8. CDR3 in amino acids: CAWSRDSIYYEQYF. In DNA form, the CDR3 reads TGTGCCTGGAGCCGGGACAGCATATACTACGAGCAGTACTTC.

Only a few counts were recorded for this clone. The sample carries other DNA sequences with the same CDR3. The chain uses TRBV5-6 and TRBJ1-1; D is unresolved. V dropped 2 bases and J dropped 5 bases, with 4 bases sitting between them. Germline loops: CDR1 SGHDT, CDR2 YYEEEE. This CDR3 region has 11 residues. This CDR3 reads CASSFGTEAFF. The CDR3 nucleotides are TGTGCCAGCAGCTTCGGGACTGAAGCTTTCTTT. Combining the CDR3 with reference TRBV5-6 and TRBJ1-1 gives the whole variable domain DAGVTQSPTHLIKTRGQQVTLRCSPKSGHDTVSWYQQALGQGPQFIFQYYEEEERQRGNFPDRFSGHQFPNYSSELNVNALLLGDSALYLCASSFGTEAFFGQGTRLTVV.

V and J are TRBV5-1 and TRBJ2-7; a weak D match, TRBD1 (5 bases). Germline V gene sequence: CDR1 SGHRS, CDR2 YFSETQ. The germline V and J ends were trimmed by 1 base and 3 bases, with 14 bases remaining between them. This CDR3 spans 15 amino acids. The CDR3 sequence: CASSLLDNLNYEQYF. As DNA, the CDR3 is TGCGCCAGCAGCTTGCTGGACAACCTGAACTACGAGCAGTACTTC.